This TCR beta chain was captured in a study of control samples from healthy donors and cancer patients. Using immunoSEQ multiplex PCR, the repertoire was profiled, and TCRdb retains in-frame clones only, with some absent. Seen here are about 180,000 clones, almost 90% observed once, and the top ten hold over 1.1%. The V end was cut by 1 base, the J end by 0 bases, with 9 bases between. The length of the CDR3 is 15 residues. Germline V gene sequence: CDR1 MNHEY, CDR2 SMNVEV (reference sequence). This chain joins TRBV27 and TRBJ1-1; D uncertain. Sample: blood. The sequence derives from a woman in her forties or fifties in good health. The DNA for the CDR3 is TGTGCCAGCAGTTTATGGAAGGACGTGAACACTGAAGCTTTCTTT. This encodes CASSLWKDVNTEAFF.